This TCR beta chain is drawn from a study of CD8 T cells in ankylosing spondylitis. As to this clonotype: Its antigen is unknown.

Germline V gene data show CDR1 as SGHDN and CDR2 as FVKESK. This CDR3 comprises 16 residues. V was pared by 3 bases and J by 4 bases, with 4 bases of the junction left unmatched. Libraries for TCR beta were made by quantitative 5'-RACE with molecular barcodes. TCRdb used MiXCR to reprocess the 5' RACE reads, holding one entry per CDR3 protein. The sample holds over 700,000 distinct CDR3 sequences, roughly 20% seen once. General study results and limits: In reactive arthritis synovial fluid and blood, some motif variants had been reported before. Researchers report that disease-linked clones proved CD8+ and relatively rare in peripheral blood. The study looked at matched synovial fluid samples from ankylosing spondylitis patients. Disease-linked clones were reported to be significantly enriched there. One TCR beta motif, made up of under ten highly homologous variants, appeared characteristic of ankylosing spondylitis blood.

Sample: blood, either unsorted or a sorted T cell fraction (not recorded which). The receptor was derived from a male donor with ankylosing spondylitis. This chain links TRBV14 with TRBJ2-1; 12 nucleotides align to TRBD2. DNA of the CDR3: TGTGCCAGCAGCCACCGACTAGCGGGGGTGTACAATGAGCAGTTCTTC. Translated: CASSHRLAGVYNEQFF.